The clone carrying this T cell receptor (beta chain) was recorded many times. TCRdb re-analysed the 5' RACE reads in MiXCR, keeping a single row per CDR3 protein. The sample includes under 350,000 distinct CDR3 sequences, 9.5% of them seen just once. The data were taken from a study of identical twins. The CDR3 totals 14 residues. Germline CDR1 and CDR2: LGHNT and FRNRAP. Trimming shortened V by 1 base and J by 3 bases, and 6 bases separated the two germline ends. The sample was also reused in another study, on yellow fever vaccine responses in identical twins.

The TCR sequence derives from a woman aged 18-29 years in good health. The sequencing input was CD8+ T cells sorted from blood. V is TRBV12-5 and J is TRBJ2-2; D not certain. For the CDR3, the DNA is TGTGCTAGTGGTTTGGACGGATACACCGGGGAGCTGTTTTTT. It is translated as CASGLDGYTGELFF.